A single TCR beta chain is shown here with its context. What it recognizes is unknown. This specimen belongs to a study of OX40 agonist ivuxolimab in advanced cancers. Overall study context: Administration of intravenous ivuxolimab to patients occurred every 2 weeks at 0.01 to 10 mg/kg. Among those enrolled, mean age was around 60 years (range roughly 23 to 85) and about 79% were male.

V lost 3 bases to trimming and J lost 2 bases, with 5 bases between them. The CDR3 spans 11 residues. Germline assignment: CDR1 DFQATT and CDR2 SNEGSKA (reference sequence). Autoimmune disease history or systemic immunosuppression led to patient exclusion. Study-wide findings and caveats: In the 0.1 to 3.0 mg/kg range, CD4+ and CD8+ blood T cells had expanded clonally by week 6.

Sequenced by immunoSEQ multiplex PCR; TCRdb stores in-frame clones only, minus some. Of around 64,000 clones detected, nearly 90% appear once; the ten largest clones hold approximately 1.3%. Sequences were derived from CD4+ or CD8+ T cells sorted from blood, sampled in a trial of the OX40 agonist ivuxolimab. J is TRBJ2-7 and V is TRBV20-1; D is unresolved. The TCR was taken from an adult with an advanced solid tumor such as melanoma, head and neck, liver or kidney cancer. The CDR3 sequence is CSASATYEQYF. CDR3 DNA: TGCAGTGCTAGCGCCACCTACGAGCAGTACTTC.